This entry features one TCR beta chain sequence. The antigen remains unidentified. The sample originates from a study of CD8+ T cells in alopecia areata. Deletions cut 1 base from V and 4 bases from J, with 9 bases between. CDR1 and CDR2 from the germline V gene are SGHAT and FQNNGV. The CDR3 runs 14 residues. RNA extraction was followed by reverse transcription into cDNA, which acted as the sequencing template. Method: immunoSEQ multiplex PCR; TCRdb's copy keeps in-frame clones and lacks some. The data contain about 150,000 clones, 45% to 60% of them singletons. Study outcomes and limitations: Resident alphabeta T cells of normal skin are also sequenced in scalp samples. Patients showed less clear TCR sequence sharing than mice, possibly partly because of HLA diversity. Compared with normal scalp, lesional scalp had higher clonality and more expanded CD8+ clones.

The sequence was obtained from a human donor in good health. The chain recombines TRBV11-2 with TRBJ2-3; no clear D gene. Sequencing was carried out using CD4+ T cells sorted from blood. CDR3 nucleotide sequence: TGTGCCAGCAGCTTAGGCCCAGCGCCAGATACGCAGTATTTT. Translation: CASSLGPAPDTQYF.